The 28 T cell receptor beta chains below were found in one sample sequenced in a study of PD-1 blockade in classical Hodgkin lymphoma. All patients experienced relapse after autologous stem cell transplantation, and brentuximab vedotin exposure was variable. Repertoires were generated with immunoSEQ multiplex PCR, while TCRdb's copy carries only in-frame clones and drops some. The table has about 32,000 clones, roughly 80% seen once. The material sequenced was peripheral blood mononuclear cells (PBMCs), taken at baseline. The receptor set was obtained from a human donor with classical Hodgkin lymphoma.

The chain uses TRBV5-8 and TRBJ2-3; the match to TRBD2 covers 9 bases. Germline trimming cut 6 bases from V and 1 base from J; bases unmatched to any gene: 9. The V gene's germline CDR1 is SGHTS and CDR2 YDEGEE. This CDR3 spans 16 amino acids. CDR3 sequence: CASTPGTSRRTDTQYF. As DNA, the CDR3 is TGTGCCAGCACCCCCGGGACTAGCAGACGCACAGATACGCAGTATTTT. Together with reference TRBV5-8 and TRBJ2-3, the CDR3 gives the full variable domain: EAGVTQSPTHLIKTRGQQATLRCSPISGHTSVYWYQQALGLGLQFLLWYDEGEERNRGNFPPRFSGRQFPNYSSELNVNALELEDSALYLCASTPGTSRRTDTQYFGPGTRLTVL.

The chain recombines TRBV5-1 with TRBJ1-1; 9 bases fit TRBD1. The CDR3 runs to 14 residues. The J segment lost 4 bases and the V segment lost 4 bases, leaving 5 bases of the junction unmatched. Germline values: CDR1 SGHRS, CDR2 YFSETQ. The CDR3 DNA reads TGCGCCAGCAGCGCAAGGACAGGGGCCACTGAAGCTTTCTTT. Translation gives CASSARTGATEAFF.

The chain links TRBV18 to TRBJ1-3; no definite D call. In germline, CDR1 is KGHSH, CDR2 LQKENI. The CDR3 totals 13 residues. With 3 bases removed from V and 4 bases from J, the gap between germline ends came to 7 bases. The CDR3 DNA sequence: TGTGCCAGCTCACCTGGGTACGGAAACACCATATATTTT. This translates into CASSPGYGNTIYF.

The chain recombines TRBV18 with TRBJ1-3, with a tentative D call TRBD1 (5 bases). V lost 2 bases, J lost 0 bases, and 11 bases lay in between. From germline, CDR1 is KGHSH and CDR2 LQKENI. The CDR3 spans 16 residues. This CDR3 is CASSPSGPSSGNTIYF. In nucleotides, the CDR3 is TGTGCCAGCTCACCATCGGGACCGAGCTCTGGAAACACCATATATTTT.

Written as DNA, the CDR3 is TGCGCCAGCAGCTTGGAGAGGGGAGATACGCAGTATTTT. Translation gives CASSLERGDTQYF. This chain connects TRBV5-1 to TRBJ2-3, with D possibly being TRBD1 or TRBD2 (5 bases each). With 0 bases removed from V and 5 bases from J, the gap between germline ends came to 7 bases. CDR3 length: 13 residues. Per the germline V gene, CDR1 is SGHRS and CDR2 is YFSETQ.

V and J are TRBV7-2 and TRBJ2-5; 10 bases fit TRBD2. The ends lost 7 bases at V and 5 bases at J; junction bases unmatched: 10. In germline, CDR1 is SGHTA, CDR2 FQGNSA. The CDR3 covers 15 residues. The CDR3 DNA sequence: TGTGCCAGCATCTATACAGCGGGGGGGCTGGAGACCCAGTACTTC. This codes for CASIYTAGGLETQYF. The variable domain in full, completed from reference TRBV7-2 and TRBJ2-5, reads GAGVSQSPSNKVTEKGKDVELRCDPISGHTALYWYRQSLGQGLEFLIYFQGNSAPDKSGLPSDRFSAERTGGSVSTLTIQRTQQEDSAVYLCASIYTAGGLETQYFGPGTRLLVL.

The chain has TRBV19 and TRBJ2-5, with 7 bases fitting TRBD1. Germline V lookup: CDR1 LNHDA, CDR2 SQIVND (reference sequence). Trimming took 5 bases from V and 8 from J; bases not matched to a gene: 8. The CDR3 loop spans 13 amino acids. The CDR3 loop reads CASSSGQQVTQYF. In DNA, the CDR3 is TGTGCCAGTAGTTCGGGACAGCAAGTTACCCAGTACTTC.

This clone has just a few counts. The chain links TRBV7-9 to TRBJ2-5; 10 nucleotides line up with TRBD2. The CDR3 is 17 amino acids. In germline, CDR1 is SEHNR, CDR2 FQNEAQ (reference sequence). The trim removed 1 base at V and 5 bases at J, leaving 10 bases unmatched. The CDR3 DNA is TGTGCCAGCAGCTTAGGGGGCCTAGCGGGGGCTCGGGAGACCCAGTACTTC. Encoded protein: CASSLGGLAGARETQYF.

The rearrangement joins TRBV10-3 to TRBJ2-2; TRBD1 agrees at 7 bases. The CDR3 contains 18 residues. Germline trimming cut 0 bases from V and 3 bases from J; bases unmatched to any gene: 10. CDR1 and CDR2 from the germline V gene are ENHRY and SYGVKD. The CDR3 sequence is CAISESPDRPLDTGELFF. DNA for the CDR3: TGTGCCATCAGTGAGTCGCCGGACAGGCCACTCGACACCGGGGAGCTGTTTTTT.

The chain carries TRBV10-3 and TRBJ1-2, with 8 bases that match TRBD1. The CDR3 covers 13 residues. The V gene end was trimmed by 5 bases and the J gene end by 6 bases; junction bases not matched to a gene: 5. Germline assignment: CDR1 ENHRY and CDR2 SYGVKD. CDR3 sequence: CAISYQGADGYTF. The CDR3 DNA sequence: TGTGCCATCAGTTACCAGGGGGCGGATGGCTACACCTTC.

This chain's CDR3 is CAWSRGTGEWTYSNQPQHF. DNA of the CDR3: TGTGCCTGGAGTCGTGGTACAGGCGAATGGACTTATAGCAATCAGCCCCAGCATTTT. The chain couples TRBV30 to TRBJ1-5; possible D gene TRBD1, 5 bases. The CDR3 covers 19 residues. Trimming removed 2 bases at V and 0 bases at J, with 23 bases between. CDR1 GTSNPN and CDR2 SVGIG come from the germline V gene (reference sequence).

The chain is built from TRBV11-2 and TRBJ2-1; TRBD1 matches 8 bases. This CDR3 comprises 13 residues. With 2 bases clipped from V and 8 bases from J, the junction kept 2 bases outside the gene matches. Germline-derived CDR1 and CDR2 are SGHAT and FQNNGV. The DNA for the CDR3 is TGTGCCAGCAGCTTACAGGGGGCCGATGAGCAGTTCTTC. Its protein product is CASSLQGADEQFF.

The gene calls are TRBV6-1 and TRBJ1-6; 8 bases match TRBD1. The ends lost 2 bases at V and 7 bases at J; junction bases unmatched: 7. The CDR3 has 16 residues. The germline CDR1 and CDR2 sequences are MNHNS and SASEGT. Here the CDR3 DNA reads TGTGCCAGCAGTGAAACCGGACAGGGTGTGAATTCACCCCTCCACTTT. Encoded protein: CASSETGQGVNSPLHF.

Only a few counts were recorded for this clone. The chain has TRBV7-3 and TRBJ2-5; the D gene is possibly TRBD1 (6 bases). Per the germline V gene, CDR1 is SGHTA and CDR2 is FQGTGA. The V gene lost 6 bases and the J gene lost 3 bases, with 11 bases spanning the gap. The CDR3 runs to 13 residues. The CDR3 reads CASSWGHEETQYF. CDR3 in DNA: TGTGCCAGCAGTTGGGGGCATGAAGAGACCCAGTACTTC.

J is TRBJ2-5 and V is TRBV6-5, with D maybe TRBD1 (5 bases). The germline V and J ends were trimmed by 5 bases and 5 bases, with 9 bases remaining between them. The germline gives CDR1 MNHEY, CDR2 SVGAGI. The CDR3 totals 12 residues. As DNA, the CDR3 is TGTGCCAGCAGTGCAGGGATCGAGACCCAGTACTTC. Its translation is CASSAGIETQYF.

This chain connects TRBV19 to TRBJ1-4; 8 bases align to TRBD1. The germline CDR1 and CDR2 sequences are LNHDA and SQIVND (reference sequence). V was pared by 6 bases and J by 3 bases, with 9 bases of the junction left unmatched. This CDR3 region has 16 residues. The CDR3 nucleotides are TGTGCCAGTAGCCCCAGGGGGCTTGCGGCTAATGAAAAACTGTTTTTT. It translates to CASSPRGLAANEKLFF.

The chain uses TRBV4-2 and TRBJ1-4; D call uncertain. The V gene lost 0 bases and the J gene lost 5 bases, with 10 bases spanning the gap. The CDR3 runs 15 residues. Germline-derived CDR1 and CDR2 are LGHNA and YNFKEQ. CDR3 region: CASSQDTGRNEKLFF. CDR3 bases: TGTGCCAGCAGCCAAGATACTGGCAGGAATGAAAAACTGTTTTTT.

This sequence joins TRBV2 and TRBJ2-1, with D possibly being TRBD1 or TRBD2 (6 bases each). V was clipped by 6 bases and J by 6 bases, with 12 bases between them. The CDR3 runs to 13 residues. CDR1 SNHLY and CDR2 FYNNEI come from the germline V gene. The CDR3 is CASRREGGNEQFF. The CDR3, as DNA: TGTGCCAGCAGGAGAGAGGGGGGCAATGAGCAGTTCTTC. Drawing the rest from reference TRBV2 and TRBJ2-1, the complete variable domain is EPEVTQTPSHQVTQMGQEVILRCVPISNHLYFYWYRQILGQKVEFLVSFYNNEISEKSEIFDDQFSVERPDGSNFTLKIRSTKLEDSAMYFCASRREGGNEQFFGPGTRLTVL.

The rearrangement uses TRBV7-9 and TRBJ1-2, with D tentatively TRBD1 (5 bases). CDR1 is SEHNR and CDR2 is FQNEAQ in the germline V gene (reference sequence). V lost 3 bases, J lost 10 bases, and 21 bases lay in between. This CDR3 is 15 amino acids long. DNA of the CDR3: TGTGCCAGCAGCTTGGCGACCGGGGCCCGCGGACACTACACCTTC. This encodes CASSLATGARGHYTF.

The CDR3 loop is CASSFVGGLGNQPQHF. The CDR3 DNA is TGTGCCAGCAGCTTCGTTGGGGGCTTAGGAAATCAGCCCCAGCATTTT. The chain uses TRBV7-8 and TRBJ1-5; weak D call: TRBD1 (6 bases). V was pared by 3 bases and J by 4 bases, with 16 bases between. This CDR3 is built from 16 residues. CDR1 is SGHVS and CDR2 is FQNEAQ in the germline V gene.

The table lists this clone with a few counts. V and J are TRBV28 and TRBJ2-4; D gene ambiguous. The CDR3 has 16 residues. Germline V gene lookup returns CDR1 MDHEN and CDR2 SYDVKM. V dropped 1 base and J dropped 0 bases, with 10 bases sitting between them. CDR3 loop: CASSLYVGLAKNIQYF. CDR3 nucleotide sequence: TGTGCCAGCAGTTTATATGTAGGCCTAGCCAAAAACATTCAGTACTTC.

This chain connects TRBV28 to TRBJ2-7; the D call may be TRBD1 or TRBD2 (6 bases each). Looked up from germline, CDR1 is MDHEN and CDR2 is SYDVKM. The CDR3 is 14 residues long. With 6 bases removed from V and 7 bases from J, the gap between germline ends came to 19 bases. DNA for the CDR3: TGTGCCAGCAGAATCACAGGGTTCCGGGGGGAGCAGTACTTC. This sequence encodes CASRITGFRGEQYF.

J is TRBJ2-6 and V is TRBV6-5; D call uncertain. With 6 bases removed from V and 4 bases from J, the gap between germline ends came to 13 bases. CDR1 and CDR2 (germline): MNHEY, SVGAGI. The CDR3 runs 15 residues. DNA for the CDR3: TGTGCCAGCAGGGCCAGGCGCCCCGGGGCCAACGTCCTGACTTTC. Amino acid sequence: CASRARRPGANVLTF.

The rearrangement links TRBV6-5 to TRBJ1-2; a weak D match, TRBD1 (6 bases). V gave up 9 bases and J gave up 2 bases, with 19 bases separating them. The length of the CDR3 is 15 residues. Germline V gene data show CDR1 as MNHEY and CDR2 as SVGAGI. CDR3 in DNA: TGTGCCAGTAGGTATGGGGACACTTCGAACTATGGCTACACCTTC. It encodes CASRYGDTSNYGYTF.

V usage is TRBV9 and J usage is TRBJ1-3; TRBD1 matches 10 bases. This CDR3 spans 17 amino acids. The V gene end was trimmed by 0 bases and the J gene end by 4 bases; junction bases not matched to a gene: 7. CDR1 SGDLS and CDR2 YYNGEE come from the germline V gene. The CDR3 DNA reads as TGTGCCAGCAGCGTAGCTACCGGGACAGGGGCGGGAAACACCATATATTTT. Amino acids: CASSVATGTGAGNTIYF.

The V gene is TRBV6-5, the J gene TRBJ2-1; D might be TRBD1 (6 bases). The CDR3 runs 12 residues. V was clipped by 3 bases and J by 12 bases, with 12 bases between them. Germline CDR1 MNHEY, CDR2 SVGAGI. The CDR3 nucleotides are TGTGCCAGCAGTTATACAACAGGGATGCAGTTCTTC. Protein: CASSYTTGMQFF.

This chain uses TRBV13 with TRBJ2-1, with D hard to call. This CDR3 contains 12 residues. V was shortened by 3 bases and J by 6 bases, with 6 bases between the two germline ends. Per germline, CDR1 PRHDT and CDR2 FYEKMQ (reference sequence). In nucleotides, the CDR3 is TGTGCCAGCAGCTTGTCGGGCAATGAGCAGTTCTTC. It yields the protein CASSLSGNEQFF.

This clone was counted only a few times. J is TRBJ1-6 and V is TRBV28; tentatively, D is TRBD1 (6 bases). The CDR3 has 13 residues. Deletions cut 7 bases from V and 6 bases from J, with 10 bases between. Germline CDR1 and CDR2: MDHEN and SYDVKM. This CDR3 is CASTRTANSPLHF. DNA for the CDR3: TGTGCCAGCACACGGACAGCTAATTCACCCCTCCACTTT.